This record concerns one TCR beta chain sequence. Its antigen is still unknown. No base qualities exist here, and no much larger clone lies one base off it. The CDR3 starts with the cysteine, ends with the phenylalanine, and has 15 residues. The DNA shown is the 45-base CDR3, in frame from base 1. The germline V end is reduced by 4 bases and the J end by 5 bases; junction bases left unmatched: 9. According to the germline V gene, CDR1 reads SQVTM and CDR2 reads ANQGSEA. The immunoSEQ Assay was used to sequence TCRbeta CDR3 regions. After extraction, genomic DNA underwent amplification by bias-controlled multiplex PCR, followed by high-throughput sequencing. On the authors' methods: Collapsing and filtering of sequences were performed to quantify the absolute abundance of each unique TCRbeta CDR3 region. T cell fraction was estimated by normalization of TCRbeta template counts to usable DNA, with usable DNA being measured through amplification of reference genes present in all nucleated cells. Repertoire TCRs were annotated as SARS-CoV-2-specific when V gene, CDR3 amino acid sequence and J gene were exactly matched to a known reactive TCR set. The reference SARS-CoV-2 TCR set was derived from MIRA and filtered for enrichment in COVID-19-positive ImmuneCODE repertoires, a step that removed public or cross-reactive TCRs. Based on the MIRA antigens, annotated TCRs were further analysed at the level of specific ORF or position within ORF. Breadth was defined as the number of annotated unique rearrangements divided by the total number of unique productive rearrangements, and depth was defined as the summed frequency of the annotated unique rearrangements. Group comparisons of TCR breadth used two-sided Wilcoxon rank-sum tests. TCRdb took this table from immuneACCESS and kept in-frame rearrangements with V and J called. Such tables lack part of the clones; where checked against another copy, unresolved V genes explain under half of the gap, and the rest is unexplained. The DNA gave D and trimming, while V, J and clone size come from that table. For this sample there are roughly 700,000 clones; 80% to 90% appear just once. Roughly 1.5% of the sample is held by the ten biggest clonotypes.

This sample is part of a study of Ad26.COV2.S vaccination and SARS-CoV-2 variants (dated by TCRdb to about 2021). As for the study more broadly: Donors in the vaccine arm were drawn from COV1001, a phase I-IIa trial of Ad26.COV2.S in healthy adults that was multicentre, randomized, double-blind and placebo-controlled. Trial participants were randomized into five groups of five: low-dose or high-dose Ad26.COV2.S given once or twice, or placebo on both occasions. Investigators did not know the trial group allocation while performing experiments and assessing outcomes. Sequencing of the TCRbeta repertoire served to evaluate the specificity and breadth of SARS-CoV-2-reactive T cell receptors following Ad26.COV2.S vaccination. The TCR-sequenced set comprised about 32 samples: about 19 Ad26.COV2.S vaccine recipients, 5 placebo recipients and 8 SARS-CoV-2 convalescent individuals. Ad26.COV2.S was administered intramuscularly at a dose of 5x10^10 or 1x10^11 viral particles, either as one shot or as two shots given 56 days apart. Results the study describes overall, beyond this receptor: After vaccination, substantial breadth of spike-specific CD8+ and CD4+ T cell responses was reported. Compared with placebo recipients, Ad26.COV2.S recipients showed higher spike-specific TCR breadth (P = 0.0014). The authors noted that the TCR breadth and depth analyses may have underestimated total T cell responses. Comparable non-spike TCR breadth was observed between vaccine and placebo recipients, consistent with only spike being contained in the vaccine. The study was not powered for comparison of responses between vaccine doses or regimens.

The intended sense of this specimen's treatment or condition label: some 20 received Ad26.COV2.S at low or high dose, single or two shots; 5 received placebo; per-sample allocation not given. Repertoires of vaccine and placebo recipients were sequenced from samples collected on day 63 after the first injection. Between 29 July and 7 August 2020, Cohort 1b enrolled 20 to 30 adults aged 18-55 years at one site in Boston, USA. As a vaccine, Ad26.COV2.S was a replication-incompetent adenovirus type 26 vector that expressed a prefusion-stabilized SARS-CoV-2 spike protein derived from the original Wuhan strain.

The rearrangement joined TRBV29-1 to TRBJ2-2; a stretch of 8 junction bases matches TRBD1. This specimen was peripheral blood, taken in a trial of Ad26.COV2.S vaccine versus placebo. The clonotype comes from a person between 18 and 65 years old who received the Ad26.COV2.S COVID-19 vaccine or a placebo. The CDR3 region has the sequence CSVARAGGLTGELFF. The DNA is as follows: TGCAGCGTTGCCCGGGCAGGGGGCTTGACCGGGGAGCTGTTTTTT.